This record concerns one TCR beta chain sequence. This record comes from a study of PD-1 blockade in classical Hodgkin lymphoma. Per germline, CDR1 MNHEY and CDR2 SVGAGI. V gave up 3 bases and J gave up 4 bases, with 9 bases separating them. This CDR3 spans 13 amino acids. The assay was immunoSEQ multiplex PCR, and TCRdb's table has in-frame clones only and misses some. The table lists 20,000 to 25,000 clones, just under 80% of them singletons. All patients experienced relapse after autologous stem cell transplantation, and brentuximab vedotin exposure was variable. The source is a human donor with classical Hodgkin lymphoma. The chain joins TRBV6-5 to TRBJ1-1; D might be TRBD1 (5 bases). The sample consisted of peripheral blood mononuclear cells (PBMCs), taken before the second cycle of nivolumab. This CDR3 is CASSYQGVTEAFF. In DNA, the CDR3 is TGTGCCAGCAGTTATCAGGGTGTCACTGAAGCTTTCTTT.